This T cell receptor beta chain originates from a study of T cell responses to AZD1222 COVID-19 vaccine. Regarding the study as a whole: The study found vaccine-associated CD4 TCRs spanning spike, dominant at 160-218 and 743-854. Reports indicate that nearly half of spike-specific TCRs are directed at unmutated variant regions. Increases in Spike-specific TCR breadth and depth were seen after two AZD1222 doses.

The CDR3 loop spans 14 amino acids. The V end lost 3 bases, the J end lost 5 bases, and 14 bases lay between the germline ends. In germline, CDR1 is LGHDT, CDR2 YNNKEL (reference sequence). The table came from immunoSEQ multiplex PCR; TCRdb's copy has only in-frame clones and leaves some out. The sample holds 150,000 to 200,000 clones; about 90% are singletons and the top ten take about 5.9%. As to this clone: Its antigen is unknown.

Second doses that came at about 4 or about 12 weeks were put together. The rearrangement links TRBV3-1 (or the pseudogene TRBV3-2) to TRBJ2-7, with a weak D call TRBD2 (6 bases). Sequenced material: peripheral blood, taken 28 days after the second AZD1222 dose. The clonotype originates from an adult who received the AZD1222 COVID-19 vaccine. The CDR3 sequence: CASSQARESHEQYF. CDR3 DNA sequence: TGTGCCAGCAGCCAGGCCCGGGAGTCCCACGAGCAGTACTTC.